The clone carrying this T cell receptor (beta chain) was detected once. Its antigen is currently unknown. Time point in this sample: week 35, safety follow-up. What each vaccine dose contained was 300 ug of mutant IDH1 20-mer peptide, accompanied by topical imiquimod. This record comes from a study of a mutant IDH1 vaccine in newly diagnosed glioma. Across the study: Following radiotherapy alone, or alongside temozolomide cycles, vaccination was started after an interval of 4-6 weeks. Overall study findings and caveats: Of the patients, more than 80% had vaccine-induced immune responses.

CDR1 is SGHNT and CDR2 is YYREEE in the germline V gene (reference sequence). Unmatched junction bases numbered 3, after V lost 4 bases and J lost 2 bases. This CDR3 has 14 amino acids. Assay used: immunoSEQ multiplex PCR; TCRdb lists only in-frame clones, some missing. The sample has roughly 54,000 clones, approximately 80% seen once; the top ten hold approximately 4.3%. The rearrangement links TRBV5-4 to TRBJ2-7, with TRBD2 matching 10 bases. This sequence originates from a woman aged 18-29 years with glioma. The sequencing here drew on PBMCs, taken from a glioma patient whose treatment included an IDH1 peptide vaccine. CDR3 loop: CASSPGLAAYEQYF. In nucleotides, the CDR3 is TGTGCCAGCAGCCCTGGACTAGCGGCCTACGAGCAGTACTTC.